This T cell receptor (beta chain) is from a study of cytomegalovirus exposure and HLA in healthy donors. Study-wide results and caveats: It was reported that the classifier diagnosed cytomegalovirus status with high specificity and sensitivity in both the original and validation cohorts.

Worth noting for this clone: Its target is unknown. A junction boundary mismatches the germline segment, possibly from a read error.

Here immunoSEQ multiplex PCR was the method, and the copy in TCRdb shows in-frame clones only, minus some. The profile covers a few hundred thousand clones, with roughly 87% appearing a single time and approximately 3.1% taken by the ten largest. This CDR3 is 12 amino acids long. Germline V gene data show CDR1 as SGHTA and CDR2 as FQGNSA. Sequenced: PBMCs. This chain uses TRBV7-2 with TRBJ1-2; D not resolved. The clonotype was recovered from a woman younger than 45 in good health and CMV-seronegative. In DNA form, the CDR3 reads TGTGCCAGCAGCTCACCCCTAGATGTCGTCTTCTTC. Translating gives CASSSPLDVVFF. Together with reference TRBV7-2 and TRBJ1-2, the CDR3 gives the full variable domain: GAGVSQSPSNKVTEKGKDVELRCDPISGHTALYWYRQSLGQGLEFLIYFQGNSAPDKSGLPSDRFSAERTGGSVSTLTIQRTQQEDSAVYLCASSSPLDVVFFGSGTRLTVV.